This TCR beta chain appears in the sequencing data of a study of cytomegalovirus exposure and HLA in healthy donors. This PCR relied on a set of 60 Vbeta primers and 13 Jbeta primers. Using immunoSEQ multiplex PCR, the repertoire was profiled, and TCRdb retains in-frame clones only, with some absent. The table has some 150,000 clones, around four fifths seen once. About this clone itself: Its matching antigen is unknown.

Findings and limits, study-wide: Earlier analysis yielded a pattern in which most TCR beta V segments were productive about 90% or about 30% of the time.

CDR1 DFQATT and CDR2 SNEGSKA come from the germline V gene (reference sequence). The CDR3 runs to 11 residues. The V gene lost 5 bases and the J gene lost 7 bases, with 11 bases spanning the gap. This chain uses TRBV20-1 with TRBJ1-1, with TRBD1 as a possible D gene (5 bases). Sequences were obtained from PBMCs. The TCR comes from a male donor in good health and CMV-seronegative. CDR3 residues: CSAWGVSEAFF. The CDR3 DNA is TGCAGTGCTTGGGGGGTTAGTGAAGCTTTCTTT.